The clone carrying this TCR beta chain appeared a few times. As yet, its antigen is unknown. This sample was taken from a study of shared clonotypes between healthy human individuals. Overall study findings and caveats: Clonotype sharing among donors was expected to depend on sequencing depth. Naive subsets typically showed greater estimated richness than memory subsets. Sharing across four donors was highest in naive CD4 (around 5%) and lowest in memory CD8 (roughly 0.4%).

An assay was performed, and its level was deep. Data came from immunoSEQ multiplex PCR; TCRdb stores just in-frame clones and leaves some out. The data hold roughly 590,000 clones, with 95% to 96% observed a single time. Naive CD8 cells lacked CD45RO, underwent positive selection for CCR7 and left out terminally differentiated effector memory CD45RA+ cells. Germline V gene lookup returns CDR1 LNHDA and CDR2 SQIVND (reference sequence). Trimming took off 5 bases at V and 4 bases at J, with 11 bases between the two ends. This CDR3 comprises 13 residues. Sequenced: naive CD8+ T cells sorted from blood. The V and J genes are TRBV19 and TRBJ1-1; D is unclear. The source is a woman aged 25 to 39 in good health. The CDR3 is CASSWTVSTEAFF. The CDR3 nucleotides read TGTGCCAGTAGTTGGACGGTGAGCACTGAAGCTTTCTTT.